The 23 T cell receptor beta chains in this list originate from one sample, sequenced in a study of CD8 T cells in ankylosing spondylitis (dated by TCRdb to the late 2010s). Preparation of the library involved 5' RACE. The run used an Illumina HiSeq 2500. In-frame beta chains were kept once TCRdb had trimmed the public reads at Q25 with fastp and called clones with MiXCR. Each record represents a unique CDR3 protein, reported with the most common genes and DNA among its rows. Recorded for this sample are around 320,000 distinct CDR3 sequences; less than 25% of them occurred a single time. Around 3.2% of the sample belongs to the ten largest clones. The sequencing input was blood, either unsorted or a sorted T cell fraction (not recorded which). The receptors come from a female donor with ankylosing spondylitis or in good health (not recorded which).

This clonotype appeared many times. The CDR3 DNA sequence: TGTGCCATCAGTCCCCTGCTAGCGGGAGCCTACGAGCAGTACTTC. Protein: CAISPLLAGAYEQYF. V usage is TRBV10-3 and J usage is TRBJ2-7, with 10 bases lining up with TRBD2. Germline CDR1 reads ENHRY; CDR2 reads SYGVKD. J was trimmed by 2 bases and V by 5 bases; bases with no gene match: 6. This CDR3 region has 15 residues.

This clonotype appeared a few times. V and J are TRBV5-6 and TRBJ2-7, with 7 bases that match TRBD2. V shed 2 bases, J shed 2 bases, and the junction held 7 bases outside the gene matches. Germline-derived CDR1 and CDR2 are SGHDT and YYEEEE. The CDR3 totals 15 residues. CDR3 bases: TGTGCCAGCAGCTTAGGTCTAGCGGCTACCTACGAGCAGTACTTC. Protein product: CASSLGLAATYEQYF.

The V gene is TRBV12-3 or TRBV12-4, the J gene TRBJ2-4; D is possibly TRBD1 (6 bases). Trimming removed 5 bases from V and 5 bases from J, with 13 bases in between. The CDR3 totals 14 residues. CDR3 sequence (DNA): TGTGCCAGCAGTCCCGGACAGAGGGAAAACATTCAGTACTTC. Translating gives CASSPGQRENIQYF.

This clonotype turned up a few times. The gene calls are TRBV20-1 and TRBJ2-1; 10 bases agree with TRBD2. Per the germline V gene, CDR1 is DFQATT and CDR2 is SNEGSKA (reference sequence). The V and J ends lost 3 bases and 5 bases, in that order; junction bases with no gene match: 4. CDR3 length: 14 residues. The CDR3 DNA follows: TGCAGTGCTAGGGTAGGGACTAGCGACAATGAGCAGTTCTTC. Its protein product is CSARVGTSDNEQFF.

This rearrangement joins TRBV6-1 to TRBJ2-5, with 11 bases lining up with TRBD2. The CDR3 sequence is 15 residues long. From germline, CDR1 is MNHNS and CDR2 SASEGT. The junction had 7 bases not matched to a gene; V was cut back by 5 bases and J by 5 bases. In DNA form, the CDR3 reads TGTGCCAGCAGTATCCAACTAGCGGGGGAGGAGACCCAGTACTTC. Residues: CASSIQLAGEETQYF.

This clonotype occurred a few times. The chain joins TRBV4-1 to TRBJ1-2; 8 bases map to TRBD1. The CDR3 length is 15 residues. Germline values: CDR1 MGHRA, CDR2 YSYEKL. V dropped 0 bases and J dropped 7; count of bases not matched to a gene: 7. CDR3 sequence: CASSQDWGQDVGYTF. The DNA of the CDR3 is TGCGCCAGCAGCCAAGATTGGGGACAGGATGTTGGCTACACCTTC.

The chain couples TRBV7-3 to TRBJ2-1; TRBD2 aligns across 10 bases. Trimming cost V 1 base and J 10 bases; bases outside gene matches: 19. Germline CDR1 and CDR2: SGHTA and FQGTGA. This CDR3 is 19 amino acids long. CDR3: CASSLIGPASGRSYREQFF. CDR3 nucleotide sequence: TGTGCCAGCAGCTTAATTGGGCCGGCTAGCGGGAGATCCTACAGGGAGCAGTTCTTC.

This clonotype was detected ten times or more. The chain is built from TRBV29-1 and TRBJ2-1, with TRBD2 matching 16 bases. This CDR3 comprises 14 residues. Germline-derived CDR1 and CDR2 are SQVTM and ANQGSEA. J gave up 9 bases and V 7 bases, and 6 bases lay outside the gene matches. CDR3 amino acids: CSAGTSGRAGEQFF. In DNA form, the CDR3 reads TGCAGCGCCGGGACTAGCGGGAGGGCCGGTGAGCAGTTCTTC.

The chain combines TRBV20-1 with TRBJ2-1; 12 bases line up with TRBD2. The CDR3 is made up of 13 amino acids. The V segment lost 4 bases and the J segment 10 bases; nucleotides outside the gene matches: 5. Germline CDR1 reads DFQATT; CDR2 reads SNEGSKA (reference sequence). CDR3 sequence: CSATKLAGGEQFF. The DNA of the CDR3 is TGCAGTGCTACGAAACTAGCGGGGGGAGAGCAGTTCTTC.

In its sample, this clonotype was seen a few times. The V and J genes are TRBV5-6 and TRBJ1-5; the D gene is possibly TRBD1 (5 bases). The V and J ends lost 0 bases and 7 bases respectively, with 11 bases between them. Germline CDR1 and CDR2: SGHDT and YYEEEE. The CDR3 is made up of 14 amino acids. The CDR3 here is CASSLGGGRQPQHF. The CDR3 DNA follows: TGTGCCAGCAGCTTGGGCGGGGGTAGACAGCCCCAGCATTTT.

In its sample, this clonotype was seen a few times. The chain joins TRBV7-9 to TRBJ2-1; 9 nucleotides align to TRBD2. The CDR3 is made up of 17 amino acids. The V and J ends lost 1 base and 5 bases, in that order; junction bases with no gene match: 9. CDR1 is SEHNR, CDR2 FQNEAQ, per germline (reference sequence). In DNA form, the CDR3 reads TGTGCCAGCAGCTTAGAAGTGCCAGCGGGAGGAAACAATGAGCAGTTCTTC. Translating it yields CASSLEVPAGGNNEQFF.

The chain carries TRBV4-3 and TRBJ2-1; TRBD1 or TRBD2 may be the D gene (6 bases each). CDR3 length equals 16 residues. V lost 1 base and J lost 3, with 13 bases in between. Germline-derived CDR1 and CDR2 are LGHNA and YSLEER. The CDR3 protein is CASSQVGGRIYNEQFF. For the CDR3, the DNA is TGCGCCAGCAGCCAAGTAGGGGGGAGAATCTACAATGAGCAGTTCTTC.

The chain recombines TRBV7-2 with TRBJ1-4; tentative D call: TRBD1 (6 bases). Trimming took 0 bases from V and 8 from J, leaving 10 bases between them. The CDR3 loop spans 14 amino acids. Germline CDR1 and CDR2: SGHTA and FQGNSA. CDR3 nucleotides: TGTGCCAGCAGCTTAGCCGGGAGGGGGGAAAAACTGTTTTTT. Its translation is CASSLAGRGEKLFF.

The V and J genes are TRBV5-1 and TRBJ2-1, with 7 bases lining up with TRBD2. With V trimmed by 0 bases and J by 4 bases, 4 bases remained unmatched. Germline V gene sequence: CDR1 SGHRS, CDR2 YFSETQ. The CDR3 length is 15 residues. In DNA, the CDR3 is TGCGCCAGCAGCTTGGGCGGGAGTCAATACAATGAGCAGTTCTTC. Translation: CASSLGGSQYNEQFF.

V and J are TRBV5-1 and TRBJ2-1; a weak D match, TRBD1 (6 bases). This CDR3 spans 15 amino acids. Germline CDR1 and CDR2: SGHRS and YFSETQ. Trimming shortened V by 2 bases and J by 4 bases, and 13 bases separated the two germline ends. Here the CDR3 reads CASSFRQELYNEQFF. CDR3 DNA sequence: TGCGCCAGCAGCTTCCGACAGGAACTTTACAATGAGCAGTTCTTC.

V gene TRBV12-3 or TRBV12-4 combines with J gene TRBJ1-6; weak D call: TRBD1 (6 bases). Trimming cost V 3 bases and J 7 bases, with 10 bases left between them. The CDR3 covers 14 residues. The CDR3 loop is CASSLGHGNSPLHF. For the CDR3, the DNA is TGTGCCAGCAGTTTGGGACACGGAAATTCACCCCTCCACTTT.

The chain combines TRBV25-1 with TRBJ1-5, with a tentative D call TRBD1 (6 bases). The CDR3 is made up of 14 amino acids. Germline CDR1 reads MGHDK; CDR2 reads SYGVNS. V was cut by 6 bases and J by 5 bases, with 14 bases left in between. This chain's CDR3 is CASSETGTDQPQHF. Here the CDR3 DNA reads TGTGCCAGCAGCGAAACAGGGACGGATCAGCCCCAGCATTTT.

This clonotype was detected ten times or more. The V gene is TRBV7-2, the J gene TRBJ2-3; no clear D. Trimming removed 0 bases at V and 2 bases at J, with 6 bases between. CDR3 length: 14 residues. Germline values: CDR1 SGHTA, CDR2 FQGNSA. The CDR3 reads CASSLAGFTDTQYF. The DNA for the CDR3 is TGTGCCAGCAGCTTAGCGGGTTTCACAGATACGCAGTATTTT.

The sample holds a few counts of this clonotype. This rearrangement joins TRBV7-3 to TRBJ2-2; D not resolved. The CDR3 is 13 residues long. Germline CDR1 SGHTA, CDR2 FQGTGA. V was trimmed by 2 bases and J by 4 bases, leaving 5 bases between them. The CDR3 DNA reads TGTGCCAGCAGCTTATTAGTCACCGGGGAGCTGTTTTTT. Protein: CASSLLVTGELFF.

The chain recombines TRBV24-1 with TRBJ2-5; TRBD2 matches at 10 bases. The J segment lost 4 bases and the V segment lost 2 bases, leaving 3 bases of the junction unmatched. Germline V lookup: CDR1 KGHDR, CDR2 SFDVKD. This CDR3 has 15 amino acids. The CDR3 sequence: CATSDSLAGVETQYF. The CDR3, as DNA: TGTGCCACCAGTGATTCTCTAGCGGGAGTAGAGACCCAGTACTTC.

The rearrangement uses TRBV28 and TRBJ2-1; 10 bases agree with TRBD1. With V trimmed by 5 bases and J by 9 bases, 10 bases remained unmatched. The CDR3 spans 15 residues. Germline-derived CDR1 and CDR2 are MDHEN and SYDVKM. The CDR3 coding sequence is TGTGCCAGCAGTGCCTACCGGGACAGGGGACGTGAGCAGTTCTTC. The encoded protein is CASSAYRDRGREQFF.

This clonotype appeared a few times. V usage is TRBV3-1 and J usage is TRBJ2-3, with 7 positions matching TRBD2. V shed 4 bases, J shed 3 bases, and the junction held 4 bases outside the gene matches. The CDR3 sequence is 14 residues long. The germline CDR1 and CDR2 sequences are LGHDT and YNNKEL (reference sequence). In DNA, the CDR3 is TGTGCCAGCAGCCCAGCGGGACTTACAGATACGCAGTATTTT. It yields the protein CASSPAGLTDTQYF.

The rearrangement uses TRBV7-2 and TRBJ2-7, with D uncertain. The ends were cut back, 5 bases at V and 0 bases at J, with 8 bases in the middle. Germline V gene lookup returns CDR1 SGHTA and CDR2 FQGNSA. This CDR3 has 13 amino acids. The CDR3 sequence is CASSHGPSYEQYF. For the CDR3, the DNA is TGTGCCAGCAGCCATGGACCCTCCTACGAGCAGTACTTC.